Listed below are T cell receptor beta chains from one sample, sequenced in a study of radiotherapy plus CTLA-4 blockade in lung cancer. Using immunoSEQ multiplex PCR, the repertoire was profiled, and TCRdb retains in-frame clones only, with some absent. The repertoire consists of 35,000 to 45,000 clones, with around 85% occurring once and the leading ten covering approximately 6%. This specimen consisted of peripheral blood, obtained from a patient treated with radiotherapy plus ipilimumab. The receptors here all came from a human donor with non-small cell lung cancer who had stable disease on radiotherapy plus ipilimumab. Both conserved end residues are part of each CDR3. A D gene is named only where the DNA matches it firmly. The size entry is marked missing in some rows and otherwise reads once, few, many or a size class.

j_call d_call clone_size v_call cdr3_length cdr3_nt cdr3_aa
TRBJ2-3 TRBD2 - TRBV9 16 TGTGCCAGCAGCGCCGGGACTAGCATAAGGACAGATACGCAGTATTTT CASSAGTSIRTDTQYF
TRBJ2-3 TRBD1 - TRBV6-1 13 TGTGCCAGCAGGGAGATCAGGGGGTCGGGGCAGTATTTT CASREIRGSGQYF
TRBJ2-7 TRBD1 - TRBV15 14 TGTGCCACCAGCCCCTGGGACAGCCCCTACGAGCAGTACTTC CATSPWDSPYEQYF
TRBJ1-1 - - TRBV27 13 TGTGCCAGCAGTTTGGGGGGAGGGACTGAAGCTTTCTTT CASSLGGGTEAFF
TRBJ1-1 - once TRBV6-4 16 TGTGCCAGCAGTGACTCGAAAGACAGGCAGAACACTGAAGCTTTCTTT CASSDSKDRQNTEAFF
TRBJ1-1 - - TRBV2 13 TGTGCCAGCAGTGAACGGGCCACTAGTGAAGCTTTCTTT CASSERATSEAFF
TRBJ2-2 - - TRBV7-6 15 TGTGCCAGCAGCTTCGCCGAACAATTGGCCGGGGAGCTGTTTTTT CASSFAEQLAGELFF
TRBJ2-2 TRBD1 - TRBV5-6 16 TGTGCCAGCAGCCCCCCGGGACAGGGGATCCCCGGGGAGCTGTTTTTT CASSPPGQGIPGELFF
TRBJ1-2 TRBD1 - TRBV28 15 TGTGCCAGCAGTTCCATACCACAGGGGGCGAAGGGCTACACCTTC CASSSIPQGAKGYTF
TRBJ2-4 TRBD2 - TRBV14 16 TGTGCCAGCAGCCAAGAAGCGGGAGTAGGCAAAAACATTCAGTACTTC CASSQEAGVGKNIQYF
TRBJ2-7 - few TRBV7-9 14 TGTGCCAGCAGCACCCGACAGAAACCGTACGAGCAGTACTTC CASSTRQKPYEQYF
TRBJ2-3 TRBD2 - TRBV19 15 TGTGCCAGTAGTATAATAGCGGGCGGCACAGATACGCAGTATTTT CASSIIAGGTDTQYF
TRBJ2-5 - - TRBV19 13 TGTGCCAGTAGTATAGACAGACAAGAGACCCAGTACTTC CASSIDRQETQYF
TRBJ1-3 TRBD1 once TRBV5-1 16 TGCGCCAGCAGCTTGGGGGGACAGGGCTCTGGAAACACCATATATTTT CASSLGGQGSGNTIYF
TRBJ2-3 TRBD2 once TRBV7-2 17 TGTGCCAGCAGCTTAGCGGGACTAGCGGGAGTGACAGATACGCAGTATTTT CASSLAGLAGVTDTQYF
TRBJ2-3 - - TRBV27 17 TGTGCCAGCAGCTTACGGAAGGGCGGGGCTAGCACAGATACGCAGTATTTT CASSLRKGGASTDTQYF
TRBJ2-7 - - TRBV9 15 TGTGCCAGCAGTGTAGATCAGGGTGCAGGATACGAGCAGTACTTC CASSVDQGAGYEQYF
TRBJ2-7 TRBD2 - TRBV15 15 TGTGCCACCAGCGGACGGACTAGCGGGGACTACGAGCAGTACTTC CATSGRTSGDYEQYF
TRBJ2-1 TRBD2 - TRBV28 15 TGTGCCAGCAGTTTTACTAGCGGGAGCTACAATGAGCAGTTCTTC CASSFTSGSYNEQFF
TRBJ2-1 TRBD2 - TRBV7-8 17 TGTGCCAGCAGCTTTGCCCTAGCGGGAGGTCTCTACAATGAGCAGTTCTTC CASSFALAGGLYNEQFF
TRBJ2-3 - - TRBV2 15 TGTGCCAGCAGTGACTCGAGGTCCCCGACAGATACGCAGTATTTT CASSDSRSPTDTQYF
TRBJ1-5 - - TRBV7-2 15 TGTGCCAGCAGCTTTTCAGGGGATAGCAATCAGCCCCAGCATTTT CASSFSGDSNQPQHF
TRBJ2-5 TRBD1 - TRBV6-1 15 TGTGCCAGCAGTATGGAGACAGGGCAGGGAGAGACCCAGTACTTC CASSMETGQGETQYF
TRBJ1-3 - - TRBV4-1 14 TGCGCCAGCAGTACAGGGTTTACCGGAAACACCATATATTTT CASSTGFTGNTIYF
TRBJ1-2 TRBD1 - TRBV19 13 TGTGCCAGTAGTCGACAGGGGGCGGCCGGCTACACCTTC CASSRQGAAGYTF
TRBJ2-1 TRBD2 - TRBV6-1 15 TGTGCCAGCAGTGGGACTAGCGGGGCCTACAATGAGCAGTTCTTC CASSGTSGAYNEQFF
TRBJ2-1 TRBD2 - TRBV11-2 15 TGTGCCAGCAGCCAGACTAGCGGGGCCTACAATGAGCAGTTCTTC CASSQTSGAYNEQFF
TRBJ2-1 - - TRBV18 14 TGTGCCAGCCTAGGGATAGGGGCCTACAATGAGCAGTTCTTC CASLGIGAYNEQFF
TRBJ2-7 - - TRBV18 13 TGTGCCAGCTCACCGCGGGTTTCCTACGAGCAGTACTTC CASSPRVSYEQYF
TRBJ1-2 - - TRBV18 15 TGTGCCAGCTCACCACCGAGGGTTGGTCCGGATGGCTACACCTTC CASSPPRVGPDGYTF
TRBJ2-1 TRBD2 - TRBV4-1 21 TGCGCCAGCAGCCATGGACTTACCGGGACTAGCGGGAGTTCCTCCTACAATGAGCAGTTCTTC CASSHGLTGTSGSSSYNEQFF
TRBJ2-3 - few TRBV21-1 16 TGTGCCAGCAGCCCTGGGACTAGCGGGAGCACAGATACGCAGTATTTT CASSPGTSGSTDTQYF
TRBJ2-6 - - TRBV7-3 15 TGTGCCAGCAGCTTGACAGGTACCGGGGCCAACGTCCTGACTTTC CASSLTGTGANVLTF
TRBJ2-1 TRBD1 once TRBV9 16 TGTGCCAGCAGCGTGAGGACAGGTCGATCCTACAATGAGCAGTTCTTC CASSVRTGRSYNEQFF
TRBJ2-1 - - TRBV4-3 16 TGCGCCAGCAGCCAAGATCGGGGGAGGACCTACAATGAGCAGTTCTTC CASSQDRGRTYNEQFF
TRBJ2-1 - - TRBV19 15 TGTGCCAGTAGTCCCGCGGTTGCCCGGGTCAATGAGCAGTTCTTC CASSPAVARVNEQFF
TRBJ1-5 - - TRBV19 18 TGTGCCAGTAGTATCGGGGGGCTGCGATCCTATAGCAATCAGCCCCAGCATTTT CASSIGGLRSYSNQPQHF
TRBJ1-5 TRBD1 - TRBV28 14 TGTGCCAGCAGCCCACCCCCAACGACAGGGTTGCGGCATTTT CASSPPPTTGLRHF
TRBJ2-1 - - TRBV9 13 TGTGCCAGCAGCGTAGAGAGCCCCAATGAGCAGTTCTTC CASSVESPNEQFF
TRBJ2-7 - - TRBV28 14 TGTGCCAGCAGTTTACCCCCAGGGGTCCGGGAGCAGTACTTC CASSLPPGVREQYF
TRBJ2-7 - - TRBV19 13 TGTGCCAGTAGTCCCCGGGACACCGACGAGCAGTACTTC CASSPRDTDEQYF
TRBJ2-5 - - TRBV19 14 TGTGCCAGTAGTATTGGGGGGTCGGGAGAGACCCAGTACTTC CASSIGGSGETQYF
TRBJ2-7 - - TRBV7-9 15 TGTGCCAGCAGCTCGCGGGGTGGCAAGTCAGACGAGCAGTACTTC CASSSRGGKSDEQYF
TRBJ2-5 - - TRBV7-2 12 TGTGCCAGCAGCTTGCTGGAGGGGACCCAGTACTTC CASSLLEGTQYF
TRBJ2-7 TRBD2 - TRBV30 13 TGTGCCTGTACTAGCGGTTCGTCCTACGAGCAGTACTTC CACTSGSSYEQYF